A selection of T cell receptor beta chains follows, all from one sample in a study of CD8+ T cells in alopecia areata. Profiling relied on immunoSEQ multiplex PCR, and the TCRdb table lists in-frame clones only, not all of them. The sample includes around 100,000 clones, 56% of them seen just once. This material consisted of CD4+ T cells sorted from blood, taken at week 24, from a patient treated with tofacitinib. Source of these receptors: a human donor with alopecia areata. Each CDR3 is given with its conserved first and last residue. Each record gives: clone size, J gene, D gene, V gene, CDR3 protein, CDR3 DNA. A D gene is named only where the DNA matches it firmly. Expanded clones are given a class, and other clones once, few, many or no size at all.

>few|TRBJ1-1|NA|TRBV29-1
CSVDTLNTEAFF
TGCAGCGTTGACACCCTGAACACTGAAGCTTTCTTT
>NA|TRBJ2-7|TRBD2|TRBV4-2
CASSHGGSSYEQYF
TGTGCCAGCAGCCACGGGGGGAGCTCCTACGAGCAGTACTTC
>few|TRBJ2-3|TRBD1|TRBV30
CAWSGQNTDTQYF
TGTGCCTGGTCGGGACAGAACACAGATACGCAGTATTTT
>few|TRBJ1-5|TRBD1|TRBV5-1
CASSPGTGVQPQHF
TGCGCCAGCAGCCCCGGGACAGGGGTTCAGCCCCAGCATTTT
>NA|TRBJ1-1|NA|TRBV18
CASSPDAGNTEAFF
TGTGCCAGCTCCCCTGATGCTGGAAACACTGAAGCTTTCTTT
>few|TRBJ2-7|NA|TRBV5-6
CASSPQSRNYEQYF
TGTGCCAGCAGCCCCCAGTCGCGGAATTACGAGCAGTACTTC
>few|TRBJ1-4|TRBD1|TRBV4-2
CASSQETSRTGATNEKLFF
TGTGCCAGCAGCCAAGAAACCTCCAGGACAGGGGCAACTAATGAAAAACTGTTTTTT
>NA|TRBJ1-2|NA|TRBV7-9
CASSLDLGGGYTF
TGTGCCAGCAGCTTAGACCTCGGGGGTGGCTACACCTTC
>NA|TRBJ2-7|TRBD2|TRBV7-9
CASSLGGSGEQYF
TGTGCCAGCAGCTTGGGGGGGTCCGGCGAGCAGTACTTC
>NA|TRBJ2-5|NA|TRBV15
CATSRDRGQETQYF
TGTGCCACCAGCAGAGATCGGGGGCAAGAGACCCAGTACTTC
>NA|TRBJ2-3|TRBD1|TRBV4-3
CASSPGQGLPDTQYF
TGCGCCAGCAGCCCGGGACAGGGGTTACCAGATACGCAGTATTTT
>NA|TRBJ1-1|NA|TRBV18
CASSPGQGTEAFF
TGTGCCAGCTCACCAGGCCAGGGCACTGAAGCTTTCTTT
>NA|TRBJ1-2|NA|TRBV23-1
CASSQSCWYCNYGYTF
TGCGCCAGCAGTCAAAGTTGTTGGTATTGTAACTATGGCTACACCTTC
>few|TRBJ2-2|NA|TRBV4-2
CASSQDYPPGELFF
TGTGCCAGCAGCCAAGATTACCCCCCCGGGGAGCTGTTTTTT
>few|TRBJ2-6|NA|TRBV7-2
CASSLRFGARSSGANVLTF
TGTGCCAGCAGCTTACGGTTCGGGGCTCGATCCTCTGGGGCCAACGTCCTGACTTTC
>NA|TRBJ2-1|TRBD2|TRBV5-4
CASNSQRGDSYNEQFF
TGTGCCAGCAACTCTCAGCGGGGGGACTCCTACAATGAGCAGTTCTTC
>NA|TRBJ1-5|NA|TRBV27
CASSLGGRGSNNQPQHF
TGTGCCAGCAGTTTAGGGGGGAGAGGGTCAAACAATCAGCCCCAGCATTTT
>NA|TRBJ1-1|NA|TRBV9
CASSVGEGRTEAFF
TGTGCCAGCAGCGTAGGAGAGGGGAGGACTGAAGCTTTCTTT
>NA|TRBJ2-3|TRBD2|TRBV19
CASSIDRTSGSVQYF
TGTGCCAGTAGTATAGACCGGACTAGCGGGTCAGTGCAGTATTTT
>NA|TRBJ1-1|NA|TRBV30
CAWSTQWTEAFF
TGTGCCTGGAGCACTCAATGGACTGAAGCTTTCTTT
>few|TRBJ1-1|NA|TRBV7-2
CASSSSQGTEAFF
TGTGCCAGCAGCTCCTCTCAGGGTACGGAAGCTTTCTTT
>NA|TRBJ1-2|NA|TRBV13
CASSRTLIPNYGYTF
TGTGCCAGCAGCAGGACCCTAATCCCTAACTATGGCTACACCTTC
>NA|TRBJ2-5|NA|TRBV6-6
CASSYVEETQYF
TGTGCCAGCAGTTATGTGGAAGAGACCCAGTACTTC
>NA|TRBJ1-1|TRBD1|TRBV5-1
CASSSGPQQGGNTEAFF
TGCGCCAGCAGCTCGGGACCCCAACAGGGGGGAAACACTGAAGCTTTCTTT
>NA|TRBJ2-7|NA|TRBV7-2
CASSRAGYEQYF
TGTGCCAGCAGCCGCGCGGGCTACGAGCAGTACTTC
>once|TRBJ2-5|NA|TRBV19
CASSGQRETQYF
TGTGCCAGCAGCGGTCAGCGGGAGACCCAGTACTTC
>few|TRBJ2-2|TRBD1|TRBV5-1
CASSLQTGAGELFF
TGCGCCAGCAGCTTACAGACAGGGGCCGGGGAGCTGTTTTTT
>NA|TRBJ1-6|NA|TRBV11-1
CASSLEGYSPLHF
TGTGCCAGCAGCTTAGAAGGTTATTCACCCCTCCACTTT
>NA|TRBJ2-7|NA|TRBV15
CATSIGPPSWEQYF
TGTGCCACCAGCATCGGACCGCCTTCGTGGGAGCAGTACTTC
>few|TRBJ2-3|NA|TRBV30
CAWSVGGGTDTQYF
TGTGCCTGGAGTGTAGGGGGAGGCACAGATACGCAGTATTTT
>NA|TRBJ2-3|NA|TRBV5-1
CASSLGNSFPPDTQYF
TGCGCCAGCAGCTTGGGGAACAGCTTTCCACCAGATACGCAGTATTTT
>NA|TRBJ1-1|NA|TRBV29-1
CSVKFDGGKNTEAFF
TGCAGCGTTAAGTTCGACGGTGGTAAGAACACTGAAGCTTTCTTT
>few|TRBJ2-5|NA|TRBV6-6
CASSRLPSGETQYF
TGTGCCAGCAGCCGCCTCCCGAGTGGAGAGACCCAGTACTTC
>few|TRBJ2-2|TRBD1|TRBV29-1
CSVEAGQGWNTGELFF
TGCAGCGTTGAAGCCGGACAGGGGTGGAACACCGGGGAGCTGTTTTTT
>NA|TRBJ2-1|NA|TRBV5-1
CASSFGGNGEQFF
TGCGCCAGCAGCTTTGGGGGGAACGGTGAGCAGTTCTTC
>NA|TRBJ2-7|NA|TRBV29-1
CSVMDGTYEQYF
TGCAGCGTGATGGACGGAACCTACGAACAGTACTTC
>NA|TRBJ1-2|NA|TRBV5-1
CASSRGGANYGYTF
TGCGCCAGCAGCCGAGGAGGAGCTAACTATGGCTACACCTTC
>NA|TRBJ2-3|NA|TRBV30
CAWRAGINTDTQYF
TGTGCCTGGAGAGCAGGAATAAACACAGATACGCAGTATTTT
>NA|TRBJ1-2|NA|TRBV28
CASSFGGYGYTF
TGTGCCAGCAGTTTTGGAGGGTACGGCTACACCTTC
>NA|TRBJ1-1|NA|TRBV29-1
CSVVGGNTEAFF
TGCAGCGTTGTTGGAGGGAACACTGAAGCTTTCTTT
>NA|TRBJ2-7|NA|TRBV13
CASSRGHLAYEQYF
TGTGCCAGCAGCCGAGGCCACTTAGCCTACGAGCAGTACTTC
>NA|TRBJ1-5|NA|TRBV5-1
CASSKDAGFNQPQHF
TGCGCCAGCAGCAAAGACGCAGGGTTCAATCAGCCCCAGCATTTT
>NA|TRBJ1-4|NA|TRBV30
CAWSPLKSANEKLFF
TGTGCCTGGAGTCCCCTTAAGTCAGCTAATGAAAAACTGTTTTTT
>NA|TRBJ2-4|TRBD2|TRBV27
CAFREAAKNIQYF
TGTGCATTTCGGGAGGCGGCCAAAAACATTCAGTACTTC
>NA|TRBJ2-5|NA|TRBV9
CASSVATFGGLGETQYF
TGTGCCAGCAGCGTAGCTACGTTTGGGGGGCTCGGAGAGACCCAGTACTTC
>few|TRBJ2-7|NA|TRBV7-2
CASSQLLVLEQYF
TGTGCCAGCAGTCAACTACTAGTTCTCGAGCAGTACTTC
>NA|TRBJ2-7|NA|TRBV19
CASSILGNYEQYF
TGTGCCAGTAGTATATTAGGGAACTACGAGCAGTACTTC